These T cell receptor beta chains were read from a single sample in a study of cytomegalovirus exposure and HLA in healthy donors. The assay was immunoSEQ multiplex PCR, and TCRdb's table has in-frame clones only and misses some. The sample has tens of thousands of clones, 96% seen once. Sequenced input: PBMCs. All receptors derive from a woman younger than 35 in good health and CMV-seronegative. The CDR3 runs from the conserved cysteine through the conserved F or W. D genes are given only for firm matches. Clone size is stated in some rows and not others, as once, few, many or a class when expanded.

TRBD2	TRBV6-5	TRBJ2-1	few	CASSHGTSGIGEQFF	TGTGCCAGCAGCCATGGGACTAGCGGCATTGGGGAGCAGTTCTTC
-	TRBV15	TRBJ2-1	-	CATSRDRDSYNEQFF	TGTGCCACCAGCAGAGATCGGGACTCCTACAATGAGCAGTTCTTC
TRBD2	TRBV5-1	TRBJ2-3	-	CASSSSLAGADTQYF	TGCGCCAGCAGTTCAAGTCTAGCGGGAGCAGATACGCAGTATTTT
TRBD1	TRBV6-5	TRBJ2-7	-	CASSYSMGQVYEQYF	TGTGCCAGCAGTTACTCGATGGGACAGGTCTACGAGCAGTACTTC
-	TRBV14	TRBJ2-2	once	CASSQVIGANTGELFF	TGTGCCAGCAGCCAAGTCATCGGGGCGAACACCGGGGAGCTGTTTTTT
-	TRBV29-1	TRBJ2-7	once	CSAGEWGEAVYEQYF	TGCAGCGCCGGGGAGTGGGGGGAGGCCGTTTACGAGCAGTACTTC
TRBD2	TRBV11-3	TRBJ2-1	-	CASKPGEGRGNEQFF	TGTGCCAGCAAACCAGGAGAGGGGAGGGGCAATGAGCAGTTCTTC
-	TRBV19	TRBJ2-3	-	CASSLLAAADTQYF	TGTGCCAGTAGTCTCCTTGCGGCAGCAGATACGCAGTATTTT
TRBD1	TRBV7-9	TRBJ1-2	-	CASSPGTGYGYTF	TGTGCCAGCAGCCCCGGGACAGGGTATGGCTACACCTTC
TRBD2	TRBV14	TRBJ2-1	-	CASSQVKLAGLLSYNEQFF	TGTGCCAGCAGCCAAGTAAAGCTAGCGGGACTACTCTCCTACAATGAGCAGTTCTTC
-	TRBV19	TRBJ2-7	-	CASSTTVSTYEQYF	TGTGCCAGTAGTACGACTGTCTCAACCTACGAGCAGTACTTC
TRBD2	TRBV27	TRBJ2-7	-	CASSLGPSGGTYEQYF	TGTGCCAGCAGTTTAGGTCCTAGCGGGGGGACCTACGAGCAGTACTTC
TRBD1	TRBV29-1	TRBJ2-7	-	CSVLRDSPYEQYF	TGCAGCGTTCTTAGGGACAGTCCCTACGAGCAGTACTTC
TRBD1	TRBV28	TRBJ2-7	-	CASNRPGQQIYEQYF	TGTGCCAGCAACAGACCGGGACAGCAAATCTACGAGCAGTACTTC
-	TRBV6-1	TRBJ1-1	-	CASSEAGRNTEAFF	TGTGCCAGCAGTGAAGCGGGGAGGAACACTGAAGCTTTCTTT
-	TRBV28	TRBJ1-2	-	CASSLWTGGGGDYGYTF	TGTGCCAGCAGTTTATGGACAGGCGGGGGGGGCGACTATGGCTACACCTTC
-	TRBV15	TRBJ2-7	-	CATSSYTSSVNYEQYF	TGTGCCACCAGCAGTTATACCTCATCGGTAAACTACGAGCAGTACTTC
TRBD1	TRBV5-4	TRBJ2-1	-	CASSLDRGLHNEQFF	TGTGCCAGCAGCTTGGACAGGGGGCTTCACAATGAGCAGTTCTTC
TRBD1	TRBV2	TRBJ2-5	-	CASSAGQGGQETQYF	TGTGCCAGCAGTGCGGGACAGGGGGGCCAAGAGACCCAGTACTTC
-	TRBV19	TRBJ2-7	-	CASSYTLGGSYEQYF	TGTGCCAGTAGCTACACACTGGGGGGTTCCTACGAGCAGTACTTC
TRBD2	TRBV5-1	TRBJ2-3	-	CASFQGAGSTDTQYF	TGCGCCAGCTTCCAGGGAGCGGGATCTACAGATACGCAGTATTTT
TRBD2	TRBV19	TRBJ2-7	-	CASHASGSVYEQYF	TGTGCCAGTCATGCCAGCGGGAGTGTCTACGAGCAGTACTTC
-	TRBV19	TRBJ2-1	-	CATERSPYNEQFF	TGTGCCACTGAGCGGAGCCCCTACAATGAGCAGTTCTTC
-	TRBV18	TRBJ1-2	-	CASSLLDGYTF	TGTGCCAGCTCACTTCTAGATGGCTACACCTTC
-	TRBV27	TRBJ2-1	-	CASSWDSWANEQFF	TGTGCCAGCAGTTGGGACTCCTGGGCCAATGAGCAGTTCTTC
TRBD1	TRBV30	TRBJ1-2	-	CASPPTGGAYGYTF	TGTGCCTCCCCCCCTACAGGGGGCGCCTATGGCTACACCTTC
-	TRBV6-5	TRBJ2-7	-	CASRQGVHEQYF	TGTGCCAGCAGACAGGGTGTCCACGAGCAGTACTTC
TRBD1	TRBV27	TRBJ2-2	once	CASSLQGATGELFF	TGTGCCAGCAGTCTACAGGGGGCCACCGGGGAGCTGTTTTTT
TRBD1	TRBV30	TRBJ1-6	-	CAWGTGGGWSPLHF	TGTGCCTGGGGAACAGGGGGCGGTTGGTCACCCCTCCACTTT
-	TRBV27	TRBJ2-7	-	CASSFGGLNEQYF	TGTGCCAGCAGTTTCGGGGGTCTCAACGAGCAGTACTTC
TRBD1	TRBV19	TRBJ2-7	-	CASSRRDSPGTEIYEQYF	TGTGCCAGTAGTAGACGGGATTCCCCCGGGACAGAGATCTACGAGCAGTACTTC
-	TRBV19	TRBJ2-7	once	CASSLGSRPLYEQYF	TGTGCCAGTAGCCTAGGCAGCCGGCCTCTATACGAGCAGTACTTC
-	TRBV28	TRBJ1-2	-	CASSSPADGYTF	TGTGCCAGCAGTTCCCCAGCGGATGGCTACACCTTC
TRBD2	TRBV4-1	TRBJ2-5	-	CASRLAMEEAQYF	TGCGCCAGCAGACTAGCGATGGAGGAGGCCCAGTACTTC
-	TRBV7-2	TRBJ1-3	-	CASSLVLSGNTIYF	TGTGCCAGCAGCTTAGTTCTTTCTGGAAACACCATATATTTT
-	TRBV29-1	TRBJ1-4	once	CSVEGGSANEKLFF	TGCAGCGTTGAGGGGGGATCGGCTAATGAAAAACTGTTTTTT
-	TRBV13	TRBJ2-7	-	CASSLGRTTEQYF	TGTGCCAGCAGCTTAGGTCGGACAACCGAGCAGTACTTC
-	TRBV18	TRBJ2-2	-	CASSPGTSNTGELFF	TGTGCCAGCTCACCTGGGACATCGAACACCGGGGAGCTGTTTTTT
TRBD2	TRBV5-1	TRBJ2-1	-	CASSLVGLAYNEQFF	TGCGCCAGCAGCTTGGTGGGACTAGCGTACAATGAGCAGTTCTTC
TRBD1	TRBV2	TRBJ2-4	once	CASMGDSNIQYF	TGTGCCAGCATGGGGGACAGTAACATTCAGTACTTC
TRBD1	TRBV25-1	TRBJ2-7	-	CASSTKTGYVEQYF	TGTGCCAGCAGTACTAAGACAGGGTACGTTGAGCAGTACTTC
-	TRBV4-1	TRBJ1-1	-	CASSQSTEMNTEAFF	TGCGCCAGCAGCCAGTCGACAGAGATGAACACTGAAGCTTTCTTT
TRBD2	TRBV5-1	TRBJ2-7	-	CASSPPASGTYEQYF	TGCGCCAGCAGTCCCCCGGCTAGCGGGACCTACGAGCAGTACTTC
TRBD2	TRBV6-5	TRBJ2-3	-	CASSTGLGSTDTQYF	TGTGCCAGCAGCACGGGACTAGGAAGCACAGATACGCAGTATTTT
TRBD1	TRBV4-1	TRBJ2-4	-	CASSQALVRGLGIQYF	TGCGCCAGCAGCCAAGCCCTAGTCAGGGGGCTCGGCATTCAGTACTTC
-	TRBV5-8	TRBJ1-2	-	CASSLEAGPYGYTF	TGTGCCAGCAGCTTGGAAGCGGGTCCTTATGGCTACACCTTC
TRBD1	TRBV6-5	TRBJ1-2	-	CASSETGGYGYTF	TGTGCCAGCAGTGAAACAGGGGGCTATGGCTACACCTTC
-	TRBV27	TRBJ1-3	-	CASSLSGGNTGNTIYF	TGTGCCAGCAGTTTAAGTGGGGGGAACACTGGAAACACCATATATTTT
-	TRBV4-1	TRBJ2-1	-	CASTHGPSEAEQFF	TGCGCCAGCACCCATGGCCCTTCCGAGGCTGAGCAGTTCTTC
-	TRBV7-9	TRBJ1-4	few	CASSYSRGRIATNEKLFF	TGTGCCAGCAGCTACAGTAGGGGTCGGATTGCAACTAATGAAAAACTGTTTTTT
-	TRBV28	TRBJ2-1	-	CASSLREQFF	TGTGCCAGCAGTTTGCGTGAGCAGTTCTTC
-	TRBV30	TRBJ1-1	-	CAWKETYEAFF	TGTGCCTGGAAGGAGACTTATGAAGCTTTCTTT
-	TRBV29-1	TRBJ2-5	-	CSVGQIQETQYF	TGCAGCGTTGGGCAGATCCAAGAGACCCAGTACTTC
TRBD2	TRBV7-8	TRBJ2-1	-	CASSPPVREAPFDEQFF	TGTGCCAGCAGCCCACCGGTACGGGAGGCTCCCTTTGATGAGCAGTTCTTC